This T cell receptor beta chain was sequenced in a study of spatial heterogeneity in lung cancer. Turning to the study itself: Matched bulk RNA-seq yielded a T cell transcriptional module score. Counts of TCR transcripts in tumor regions correlated strongly with that score. Study results and caveats: Expanded TCRs classified as ubiquitous or regional were counted, and these counts tracked ubiquitous and regional nonsynonymous mutations, respectively. How many expanded intratumoral alpha and beta TCRs were present tracked the tumor mutation count, which was a count of nonsynonymous mutations.

Single TCR cDNA molecules each had their own unique molecular identifier. From the 5' RACE reads, TCRdb called clonotypes with MiXCR, one entry per CDR3 protein. This sample has approximately 11,000 distinct CDR3 sequences, with roughly 5% found just once. This clonotype was observed at least ten times. Its antigen is unidentified. The time point is: sample taken at primary tumor resection. Unsorted whole RNA of tumor, nontumor lung or frozen PBMC was sequenced. Trimming at V came to 5 bases and at J to 7 bases, leaving 9 bases not matched to a gene. The CDR3 contains 15 residues. CDR1 and CDR2 from the germline V gene are KGHDR and SFDVKD.

This receptor was obtained from a male donor with early-stage non-small cell lung cancer. Here the sequenced sample was lung tumor tissue, taken at surgery. The chain combines TRBV24-1 with TRBJ2-7, with 11 bases identical to TRBD2. The CDR3 loop reads CATSATGLAGEEQYF. The CDR3 coding sequence is TGTGCCACCAGTGCAACCGGACTAGCGGGTGAAGAGCAGTACTTC.